Listed below are T cell receptor beta chains from one sample, sequenced in a study of blood T cell repertoires in COVID-19. Some clones are missing from TCRdb's copy, which holds only in-frame ones; the method was immunoSEQ multiplex PCR. The table shows 210,000 or so clones, with about 88% occurring only once. The sample consisted of peripheral blood. The source of these receptors is a woman in her thirties or forties with acute or convalescent COVID-19. Each CDR3 is given with its conserved first and last residue. The D gene is left open where the match is weak.

d_call,v_call,j_call,cdr3_aa
-,TRBV12-5,TRBJ1-5,CASGLVLLGVRQPQHF
TRBD1,TRBV5-3,TRBJ1-2,CARSSRQGNYGYTF
TRBD1,TRBV9,TRBJ1-1,CASSQDRARTEAFF
TRBD1,TRBV7-9,TRBJ1-1,CASSSGQGALAEAFF
-,TRBV6-5,TRBJ2-5,CASSSAGQQETQYF
-,TRBV5-4,TRBJ2-4,CASSSYSGAKNIQYF
-,TRBV28,TRBJ2-1,CASTRGDLGRNEQFF
-,TRBV19,TRBJ2-3,CASSMWAPQSTDTQYF
-,TRBV12-3/TRBV12-4,TRBJ1-1,CASSFQGGTEAFF
-,TRBV7-9,TRBJ2-1,CASSLAEVYNEQFF
TRBD1,TRBV5-1,TRBJ1-4,CASSLLQGATNEKLFF
TRBD1,TRBV3-1/TRBV3-2,TRBJ1-1,CASSHGGGWNTEAFF
TRBD1,TRBV6-6,TRBJ1-2,CASSYRPGTGNYGYTF
TRBD1,TRBV7-6,TRBJ2-5,CASSLATGVGETQYF
TRBD1,TRBV30,TRBJ1-4,CAWSSGTGGGSRLSEKLFF
-,TRBV29-1,TRBJ1-2,CSVEQGFSGYTF
-,TRBV12-3/TRBV12-4,TRBJ1-6,CASSLWPSPLHF
-,TRBV14,TRBJ1-2,CASSQFESDTYGYTF
-,TRBV19,TRBJ1-1,CASSIGGGRAGTEAFF
TRBD1,TRBV12-5,TRBJ1-6,CASGAGTGRLGALHF
-,TRBV27,TRBJ1-6,CASSATLAGNSPLHF
TRBD1,TRBV6-5,TRBJ1-5,CASREGTGGQPQHF
-,TRBV5-1,TRBJ2-3,CANSSRSGTDTQYF
-,TRBV11-2,TRBJ1-2,CASSPGYGYTF
TRBD1,TRBV5-1,TRBJ1-2,CASSSRTGTGYGYTF
-,TRBV2,TRBJ1-6,CASRMTRAQGSPLHF
-,TRBV13,TRBJ2-1,CASSSWAATSYNEQFF
-,TRBV19,TRBJ1-6,CASSLRPTPGDSPLHF
TRBD1,TRBV11-2,TRBJ1-2,CASSRRTGAGYTF
TRBD1,TRBV14,TRBJ1-3,CASSQDPPGQRFSGNTIYF
TRBD1,TRBV6-6,TRBJ1-5,CASSYEGAHNQPQHF
TRBD1,TRBV19,TRBJ1-1,CASRGQGFTEAFF
TRBD1,TRBV9,TRBJ1-2,CASRGQGDMLGYTF
-,TRBV20-1,TRBJ1-1,CSAGRNTEAFF
-,TRBV3-1/TRBV3-2,TRBJ1-2,CASSLDRNYGYTF
TRBD2,TRBV2,TRBJ2-5,CASRTSGGAWETQYF
TRBD2,TRBV3-1/TRBV3-2,TRBJ2-1,CASSPRAGGSYNEQFF
-,TRBV12-3/TRBV12-4,TRBJ1-1,CASGRGSEAFF
-,TRBV6-5,TRBJ1-2,CASSPSGEGTYGYTF
-,TRBV24-1,TRBJ2-1,CATSDLGGGEQFF
-,TRBV27,TRBJ1-6,CASSLWSGGSSTLHF
-,TRBV11-3,TRBJ2-3,CASSLGLSTTDTQYF
-,TRBV5-1,TRBJ1-3,CASSLGTGGSGNTIYF
TRBD2,TRBV6-2/TRBV6-3,TRBJ2-1,CASSSLAGGFSEQFF
-,TRBV19,TRBJ1-2,CASSMTTREANYGYTF
-,TRBV12-3/TRBV12-4,TRBJ1-5,CASSEQGQPQHF
TRBD1,TRBV9,TRBJ1-6,CASSAPQGVLNSPLHF
-,TRBV19,TRBJ1-5,CAAQFDRLSNQPQHF
-,TRBV24-1,TRBJ2-1,CATSEASPKGGRGIYNEQFF
-,TRBV5-3,TRBJ2-1,CARSFPEAGTNRVRAYNEQFF
-,TRBV30,TRBJ1-2,CAWSVGQGLGYTF
-,TRBV19,TRBJ1-2,CASSIQDSYGYTF
-,TRBV2,TRBJ1-5,CASSGEGGDNQPQHF
-,TRBV18,TRBJ1-3,CASSLQDRGNTIYF